What follows are 7 T cell receptor beta chains derived from one specimen sequenced in a study of blood T cells in healthy people across ages. Alongside a J-beta primer mix, a sample-barcoded 5' primer served in a second PCR lasting about 7 to 12 cycles. TCRdb called the 5' RACE reads again in MiXCR, with one record for every CDR3 protein. The table includes 600,000 or so distinct CDR3 sequences, roughly 20% detected once. The material sequenced was blood. The receptors shown here come from a man aged 65-85 years in good health.

This chain joins TRBV3-1 and TRBJ2-4; 11 bases line up with TRBD1. Germline assignment: CDR1 LGHDT and CDR2 YNNKEL (reference sequence). There are 15 residues in the CDR3. Trimming removed 4 bases from V and 7 bases from J; junction bases left unmatched: 6. CDR3 bases: TGTGCCAGCAGCCCCGAGGGGGACAGGGGGAACATTCAGTACTTC. Protein: CASSPEGDRGNIQYF.

CDR3 coding DNA: TGTGCCAGCAGTGAAGAGAGCAGTTATGGCTACACCTTC. Translating gives CASSEESSYGYTF. The rearrangement uses TRBV6-1 and TRBJ1-2; the D is unclear. CDR3 length: 13 residues. Trimming took 1 base from V and 5 from J, leaving 8 bases between them. Germline V lookup: CDR1 MNHNS, CDR2 SASEGT.

Only a few counts were recorded for this clonotype. The CDR3 bases are TGTGCCAGCAGCCAAGGTAGCGGGGGGAGCTCCTACGAGCAGTACTTC. This sequence encodes CASSQGSGGSSYEQYF. The rearrangement links TRBV3-1 to TRBJ2-7, with TRBD2 identical over 10 bases. This CDR3 is built from 16 residues. Trimming at V came to 1 base and at J to 0 bases, leaving 3 bases not matched to a gene. Germline assignment: CDR1 LGHDT and CDR2 YNNKEL (reference sequence).

This chain uses TRBV4-3 with TRBJ2-1, with TRBD1 identical over 8 bases. CDR1 is LGHNA, CDR2 YSLEER, per germline. V gave up 1 base and J gave up 3 bases; unmatched junction bases: 2. The CDR3 has 15 amino acids. The CDR3 is CASSQGQGFYNEQFF. CDR3 nucleotides: TGCGCCAGCAGCCAAGGACAGGGGTTCTACAATGAGCAGTTCTTC.

J is TRBJ2-7 and V is TRBV28; a weak D match, TRBD1 (8 bases). The V gene's germline CDR1 is MDHEN and CDR2 SYDVKM. V shed 7 bases and J shed 4 bases, with 14 bases lying between them. The CDR3 has 13 amino acids. Here the CDR3 reads CASNRGGLYEQYF. As DNA, the CDR3 is TGTGCCAGCAACAGGGGGGGGTTATACGAGCAGTACTTC.

This clonotype showed up just a few times. The chain recombines TRBV18 with TRBJ2-5; 8 bases map to TRBD2. J was trimmed by 3 bases and V by 4 bases; bases with no gene match: 7. Germline CDR1 is KGHSH and CDR2 is LQKENI. CDR3 length: 15 amino acids. The CDR3, as DNA: TGTGCCAGCTCACACGGGACGGGGGGGAAAGAGACCCAGTACTTC. Protein sequence: CASSHGTGGKETQYF.

This sequence joins TRBV2 and TRBJ2-5; 9 bases are shared with TRBD2. The V gene's germline CDR1 is SNHLY and CDR2 FYNNEI. V gave up 2 bases and J gave up 3 bases; unmatched junction bases: 4. CDR3 size: 15 residues. This CDR3 reads CASSERSGGKETQYF. CDR3 nucleotides: TGTGCCAGCAGTGAACGGAGCGGGGGGAAAGAGACCCAGTACTTC.